This TCR beta chain stems from a study of T cells in Graves' hyperthyroidism and ophthalmopathy. About the study: Blood was drawn when the patient was first diagnosed and still untreated.

TCR beta CDR3 region amplification was performed from RNA transcripts. A set of HTBI primers served as the primers for a first-round RT-PCR of the TCR CDR3. MiXCR, run by TCRdb on the multiplex PCR reads, gives a single entry per CDR3 protein. The sample records around 530,000 distinct CDR3 sequences, over 15% being singletons. Overall study results and limits: Ophthalmopathy was identified by the model a median approximately six months ahead of onset. The majority of expanded thyroid clonotypes above 0.001 also appeared in blood.

Trimming shortened V by 4 bases and J by 0 bases, and 24 bases separated the two germline ends. The CDR3 is 20 residues long. The germline CDR1 and CDR2 sequences are MDHEN and SYDVKM. This clonotype came up many times. Its target is not known. Each ophthalmopathy patient scored at least 3 on the Clinical Activity Score and at least 4 on NOSPECS grade, with duration under 3 months. The sequence derives from a woman aged 18 to 35 with Graves' ophthalmopathy. The V gene is TRBV28, the J gene TRBJ1-4; D uncertain. Material: blood. The CDR3 reads CASSSLRLGPPPSTNEKLFF. Written as DNA, the CDR3 is TGTGCCAGCAGTTCTCTCCGACTCGGGCCTCCGCCCTCAACTAATGAAAAACTGTTTTTT. Filled out from reference TRBV28 and TRBJ1-4, the complete variable domain reads DVKVTQSSRYLVKRTGEKVFLECVQDMDHENMFWYRQDPGLGLRLIYFSYDVKMKEKGDIPEGYSVSREKKERFSLILESASTNQTSMYLCASSSLRLGPPPSTNEKLFFGSGTQLSVL.